This T cell receptor (beta chain) was recorded in a study of T-cell reconstitution after alpha-beta-depleted transplantation in children listed by TCRdb under 2016. Some background on the complete study: The study quantitatively tracked T-cell immune reconstitution after TCRalphabeta/CD19-depleted allogeneic hematopoietic cell transplantation in children using TCR repertoire profiling. Overall study results and their limits: The apparently early recovery of alphabetaT-cell counts about two months after transplant reportedly depended on only several hundred rapidly expanded clones that came from non-depleted graft cells. Hyperexpanded clone frequencies declined over subsequent months; after one year, T-cell counts and TCRbeta diversity were mostly attributed to newly produced T cells. In some patients, the high TCRbeta diversity seen at day 60 was put down to recipient T cells and intrathymic progenitors that had survived conditioning.

This clonotype was counted only a few times. Its antigen has not been determined. Base-call qualities are not available, and no considerably larger clone is one nucleotide away. From its cysteine to its phenylalanine, the CDR3 spans 14 amino acids. Kept here is only the CDR3 DNA, which spans 42 bases and is read in frame from base 1. Between the V and J ends, shortened by 6 bases and 6 bases respectively, the junction contains 15 bases. The germline V gene encodes CDR1 SGHVS and CDR2 FNYEAQ. The sample's treatment or condition, from its label and the paper: allogeneic hematopoietic cell transplantation with graft depleted of TCRalphabeta T cells and CD19 B cells. TCRalphabeta/CD19-depleted allogeneic hematopoietic cell grafts were given to the transplant recipients, all of whom were children. Libraries were made using PCR. The sample was run on an Illumina HiSeq 2500. Molecular barcoding was employed in the preparation of TCR libraries, with unique molecular identifiers being used to normalize TCRbeta repertoire quantification. TCRdb reanalyzed the raw reads on its own, using fastp at Q25 for trimming and MiXCR for clone calling, and kept in-frame beta chains. CDR3 protein duplicates are merged, each entry listing the most common genes and DNA. The table for this sample lists roughly 310,000 distinct CDR3 sequences; 23% of them were counted only once. The top ten constitute 10% to 11% of the sample.

The TCR was taken from a male patient younger than 18 who had a stem cell transplant for acute lymphoblastic leukemia, so the T cells may come from the graft donor. Source: PBMCs, mostly from graft donor cells, taken 180 days after TCRalphabeta/CD19-depleted stem cell transplant. The chain links TRBV7-6 with TRBJ2-1; D gene: possibly TRBD1, on 6 matching bases. The DNA is TGTGCCAGCAGAGGGGGAAGTAAAGGCAATGAGCAGTTCTTC. Translated, it gives CASRGGSKGNEQFF.